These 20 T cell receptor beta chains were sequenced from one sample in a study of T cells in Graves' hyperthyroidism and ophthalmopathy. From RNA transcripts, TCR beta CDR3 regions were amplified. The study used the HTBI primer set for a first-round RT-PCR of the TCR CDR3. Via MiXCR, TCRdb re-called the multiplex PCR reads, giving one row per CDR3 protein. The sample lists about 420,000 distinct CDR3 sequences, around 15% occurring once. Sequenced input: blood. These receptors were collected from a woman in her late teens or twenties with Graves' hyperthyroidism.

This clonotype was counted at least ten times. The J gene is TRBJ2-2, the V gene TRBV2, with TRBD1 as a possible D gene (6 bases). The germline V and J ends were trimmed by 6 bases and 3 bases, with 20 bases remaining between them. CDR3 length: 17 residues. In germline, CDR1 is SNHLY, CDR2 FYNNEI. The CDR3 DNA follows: TGTGCCAGCAGGGGGTACAGGGCCGGGAAGTACACCGGGGAGCTGTTTTTT. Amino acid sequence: CASRGYRAGKYTGELFF.

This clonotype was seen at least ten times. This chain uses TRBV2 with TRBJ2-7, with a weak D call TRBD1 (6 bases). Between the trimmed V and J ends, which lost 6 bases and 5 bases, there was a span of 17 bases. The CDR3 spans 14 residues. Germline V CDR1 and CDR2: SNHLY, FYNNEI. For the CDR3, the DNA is TGTGCCAGCAGGCCGGGACACCCAGGGGACGAGCAGTACTTC. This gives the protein CASRPGHPGDEQYF.

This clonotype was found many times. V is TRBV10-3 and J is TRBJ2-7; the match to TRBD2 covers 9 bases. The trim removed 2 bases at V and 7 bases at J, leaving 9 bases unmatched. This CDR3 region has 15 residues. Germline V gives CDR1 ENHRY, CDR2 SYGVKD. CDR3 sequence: CAISELGLALGEQYF. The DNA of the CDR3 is TGTGCCATCAGTGAGCTGGGACTAGCCTTGGGGGAGCAGTACTTC.

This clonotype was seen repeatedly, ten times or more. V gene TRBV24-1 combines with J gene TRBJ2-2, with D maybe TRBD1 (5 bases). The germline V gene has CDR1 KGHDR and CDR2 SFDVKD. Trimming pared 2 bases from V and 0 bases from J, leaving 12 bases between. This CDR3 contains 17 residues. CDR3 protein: CATSDSHDRPNTGELFF. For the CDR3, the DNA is TGTGCCACCAGTGATTCGCATGACAGACCGAACACCGGGGAGCTGTTTTTT.

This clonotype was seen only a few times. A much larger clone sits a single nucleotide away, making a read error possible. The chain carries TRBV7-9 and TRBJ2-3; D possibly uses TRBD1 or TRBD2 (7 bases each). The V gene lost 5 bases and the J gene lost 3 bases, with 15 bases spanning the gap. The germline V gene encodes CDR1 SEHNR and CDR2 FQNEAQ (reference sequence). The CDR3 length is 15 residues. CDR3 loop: CASSRGQGGTDTQYF. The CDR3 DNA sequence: TGTGCCAGCAGCCGAGGGCAGGGGGGGACAGATACGCAGTATTTT. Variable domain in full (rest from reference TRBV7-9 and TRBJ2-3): DTGVSQNPRHKITKRGQNVTFRCDPISEHNRLYWYRQTLGQGPEFLTYFQNEAQLEKSRLLSDRFSAERPKGSFSTLEIQRTEQGDSAMYLCASSRGQGGTDTQYFGPGTRLTVL.

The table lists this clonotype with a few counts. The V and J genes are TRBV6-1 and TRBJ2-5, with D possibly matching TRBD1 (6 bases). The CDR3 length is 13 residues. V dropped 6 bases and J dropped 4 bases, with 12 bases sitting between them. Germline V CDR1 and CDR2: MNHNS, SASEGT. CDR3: CASSAGVGETQYF. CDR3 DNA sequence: TGTGCCAGCAGCGCAGGGGTGGGAGAGACCCAGTACTTC.

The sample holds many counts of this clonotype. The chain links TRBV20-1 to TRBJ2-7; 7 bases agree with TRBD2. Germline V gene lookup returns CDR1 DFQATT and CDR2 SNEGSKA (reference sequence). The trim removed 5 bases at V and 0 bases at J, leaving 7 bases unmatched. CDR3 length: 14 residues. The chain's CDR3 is CSASRAGSSYEQYF. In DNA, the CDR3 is TGCAGTGCTTCCCGAGCGGGGAGCTCCTACGAGCAGTACTTC.

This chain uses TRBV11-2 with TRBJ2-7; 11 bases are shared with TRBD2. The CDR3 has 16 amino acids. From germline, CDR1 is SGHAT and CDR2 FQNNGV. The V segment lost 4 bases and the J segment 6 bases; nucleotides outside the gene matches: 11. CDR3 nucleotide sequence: TGTGCCAGCAGCTCTCTAGCGGGAGGACGAACGGGCGAGCAGTACTTC. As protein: CASSSLAGGRTGEQYF.

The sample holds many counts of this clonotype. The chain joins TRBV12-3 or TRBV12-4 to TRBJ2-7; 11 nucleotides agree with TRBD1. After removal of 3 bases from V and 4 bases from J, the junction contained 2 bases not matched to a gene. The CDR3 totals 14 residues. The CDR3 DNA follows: TGTGCCAGCAGTTTGGACAGGGGGCGTTACGAGCAGTACTTC. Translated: CASSLDRGRYEQYF.

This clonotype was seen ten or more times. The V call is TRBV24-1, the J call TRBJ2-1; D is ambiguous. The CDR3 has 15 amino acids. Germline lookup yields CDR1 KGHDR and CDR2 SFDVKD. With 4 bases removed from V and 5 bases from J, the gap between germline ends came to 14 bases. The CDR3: CATSEDQTPNNEQFF. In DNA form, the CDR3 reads TGTGCCACCAGTGAAGACCAGACCCCTAACAATGAGCAGTTCTTC.

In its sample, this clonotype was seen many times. The CDR3 loop is CASSYLAPGTDHYGYTF. The DNA for the CDR3 is TGTGCCAGCAGTTACCTCGCCCCGGGAACAGACCACTATGGCTACACCTTC. The chain employs TRBV6-6 and TRBJ1-2; D is uncertain. V lost 2 bases to trimming and J lost 3 bases, with 19 bases between them. The CDR3 covers 17 residues. Germline assignment: CDR1 MNHNY and CDR2 SVGAGI (reference sequence).

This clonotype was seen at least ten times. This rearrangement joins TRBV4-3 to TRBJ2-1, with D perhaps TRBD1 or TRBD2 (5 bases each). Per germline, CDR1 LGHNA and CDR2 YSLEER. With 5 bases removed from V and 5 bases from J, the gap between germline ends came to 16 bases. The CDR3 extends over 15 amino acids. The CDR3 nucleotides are TGCGCCAGCAGCTCCGGGACGGGGAAGGACAATGAGCAGTTCTTC. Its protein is CASSSGTGKDNEQFF.

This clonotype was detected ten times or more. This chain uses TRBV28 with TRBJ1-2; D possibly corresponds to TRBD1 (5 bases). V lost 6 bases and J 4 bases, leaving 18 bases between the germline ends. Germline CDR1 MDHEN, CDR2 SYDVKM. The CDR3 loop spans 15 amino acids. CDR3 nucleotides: TGTGCCAGCAGCCCCCCAGCCAGGGACGGCTATGGCTACACCTTC. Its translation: CASSPPARDGYGYTF.

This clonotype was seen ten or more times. The CDR3 coding sequence is TGCAGTGCTAGAGATCGATTGGGACTAGCGGGAGGCGAGCAGTACTTC. This sequence encodes CSARDRLGLAGGEQYF. The V and J genes are TRBV20-1 and TRBJ2-7, with 15 bases matching TRBD2. The CDR3 runs to 16 residues. The V gene's germline CDR1 is DFQATT and CDR2 SNEGSKA (reference sequence). V gave up 0 bases and J gave up 6 bases; unmatched junction bases: 6.

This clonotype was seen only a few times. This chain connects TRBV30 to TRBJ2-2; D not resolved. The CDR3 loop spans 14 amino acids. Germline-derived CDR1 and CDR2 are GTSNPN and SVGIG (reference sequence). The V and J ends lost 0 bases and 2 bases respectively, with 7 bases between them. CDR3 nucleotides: TGTGCCTGGAGTGTTGGGTTAAACACCGGGGAGCTGTTTTTT. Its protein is CAWSVGLNTGELFF.

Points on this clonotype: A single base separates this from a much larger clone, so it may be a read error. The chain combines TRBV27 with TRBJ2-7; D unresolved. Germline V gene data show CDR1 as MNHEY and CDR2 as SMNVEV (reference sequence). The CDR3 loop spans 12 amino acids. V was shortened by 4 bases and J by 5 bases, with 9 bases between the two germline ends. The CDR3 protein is CASSSRRHEQYF. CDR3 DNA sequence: TGTGCCAGCAGTTCCAGACGTCACGAGCAGTACTTC.

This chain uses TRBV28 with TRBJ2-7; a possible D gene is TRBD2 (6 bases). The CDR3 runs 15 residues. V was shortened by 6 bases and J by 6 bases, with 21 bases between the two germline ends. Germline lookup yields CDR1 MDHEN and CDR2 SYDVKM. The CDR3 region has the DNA TGTGCCAGCAGGCCAACTAGCTCCTCCCACCTCGAGCAGTACTTC. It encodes CASRPTSSSHLEQYF.

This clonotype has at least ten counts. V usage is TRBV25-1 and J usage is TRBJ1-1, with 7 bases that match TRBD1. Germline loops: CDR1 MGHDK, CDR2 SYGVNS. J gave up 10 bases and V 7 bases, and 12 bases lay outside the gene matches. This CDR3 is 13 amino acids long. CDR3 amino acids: CASISPRDRAAFF. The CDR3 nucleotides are TGTGCCAGCATTAGCCCTCGCGACAGGGCAGCTTTCTTT.

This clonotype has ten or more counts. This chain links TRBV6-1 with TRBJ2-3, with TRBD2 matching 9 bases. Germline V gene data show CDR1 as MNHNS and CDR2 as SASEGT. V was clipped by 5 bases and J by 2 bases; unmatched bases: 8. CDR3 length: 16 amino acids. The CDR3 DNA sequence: TGTGCCAGCAGTCCCAGACTAGCGGCTATCACAGATACGCAGTATTTT. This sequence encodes CASSPRLAAITDTQYF.

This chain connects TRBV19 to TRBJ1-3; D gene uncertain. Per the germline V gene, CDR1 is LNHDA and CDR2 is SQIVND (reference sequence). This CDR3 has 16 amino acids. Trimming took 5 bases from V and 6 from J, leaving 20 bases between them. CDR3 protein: CASSAGDASVTNTIYF. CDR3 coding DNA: TGTGCCAGTAGTGCCGGCGACGCGTCGGTGACAAACACCATATATTTT.